This record covers a single T cell receptor (beta chain). Its antigen is unidentified. CD45RO negativity and positive selection for CCR7 defined naive CD8 cells, a population that excluded terminally differentiated effector memory CD45RA+ cells. For every subset, genomic DNA was evenly distributed across several immunoSEQ plates. Generated by immunoSEQ multiplex PCR, the TCRdb table keeps only in-frame clones and is missing some. Here the sample spans under 850,000 clones, 80% to 95% being singletons. The sample originates from a study of shared clonotypes between healthy human individuals. Across the whole study: Each donor contributed plates that comprised three CD4 naive, three CD4 memory, two CD8 naive and one CD8 memory. Study results and caveats: Incomplete sequencing of sorted subsets was indicated by rarefaction despite large depth. In general, naive subsets displayed greater estimated richness than memory subsets did.

The clonotype originates from a man aged 25-40 years in good health. The sequencing sample was made of naive CD8+ T cells sorted from blood.

CDR3: CASREFSGLGETQYF. CDR3 in DNA: TGTGCCAGCAGGGAATTCTCGGGACTAGGGGAGACCCAGTACTTC. The gene calls are TRBV2 and TRBJ2-5; 8 bases are shared with TRBD2. The V segment lost 6 bases and the J segment 5 bases; nucleotides outside the gene matches: 11. The germline V gene encodes CDR1 SNHLY and CDR2 FYNNEI. CDR3 size: 15 residues.